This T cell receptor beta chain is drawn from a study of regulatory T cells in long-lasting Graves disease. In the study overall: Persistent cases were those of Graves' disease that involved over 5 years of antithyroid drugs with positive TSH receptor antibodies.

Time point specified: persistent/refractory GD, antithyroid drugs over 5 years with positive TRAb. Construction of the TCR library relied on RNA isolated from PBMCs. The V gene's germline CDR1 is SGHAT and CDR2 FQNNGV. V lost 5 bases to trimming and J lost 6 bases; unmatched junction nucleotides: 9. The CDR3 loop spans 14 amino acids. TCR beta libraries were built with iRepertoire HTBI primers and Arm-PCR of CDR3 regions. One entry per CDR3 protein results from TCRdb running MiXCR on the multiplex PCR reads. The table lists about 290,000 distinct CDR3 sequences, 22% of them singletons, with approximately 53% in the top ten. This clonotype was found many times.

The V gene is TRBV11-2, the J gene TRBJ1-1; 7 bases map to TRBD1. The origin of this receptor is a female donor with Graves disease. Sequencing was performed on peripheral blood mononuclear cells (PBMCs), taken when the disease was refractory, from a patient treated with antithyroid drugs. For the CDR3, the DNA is TGTGCCAGCAGCCACCCAGGGGGGTGGGCTGAAGCTTTCTTT. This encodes CASSHPGGWAEAFF.